This passage covers 5 T cell receptor beta chains from one sample sequenced in a study of blood T cell repertoires in COVID-19. TCRdb keeps only in-frame clones here, not all; method: immunoSEQ multiplex PCR. This sample yields roughly 100,000 clones, of which 82% are seen a single time; 15% belongs to the top ten. The sequencing input was peripheral blood. The receptors originated from a woman of 80 years or more with acute or convalescent COVID-19.

The gene calls are TRBV14 and TRBJ1-2; D might be TRBD1 (5 bases). This CDR3 is built from 16 residues. Looked up from germline, CDR1 is SGHDN and CDR2 is FVKESK. Trimming cost V 3 bases and J 0 bases, with 14 bases left between them. CDR3 protein: CASSHVTTDPNYGYTF. CDR3 DNA sequence: TGTGCCAGCAGCCACGTTACGACAGATCCTAACTATGGCTACACCTTC.

The V gene is TRBV3-1 (or the pseudogene TRBV3-2), the J gene TRBJ1-1; TRBD1 matches at 10 bases. The V segment lost 2 bases and the J segment 6 bases; nucleotides outside the gene matches: 3. This CDR3 is built from 14 residues. Germline assignment: CDR1 LGHDT and CDR2 YNNKEL (reference sequence). CDR3 region: CASSQLGTGAEAFF. In DNA, the CDR3 is TGTGCCAGCAGCCAATTGGGGACAGGGGCTGAAGCTTTCTTT.

Only a few counts were recorded for this clone. The V call is TRBV27, the J call TRBJ2-1; 11 nucleotides align to TRBD2. With 5 bases clipped from V and 10 bases from J, the junction kept 7 bases outside the gene matches. From germline, CDR1 is MNHEY and CDR2 SMNVEV (reference sequence). The CDR3 covers 14 residues. For the CDR3, the DNA is TGTGCCAGCAGTGCGGGACTAGCGGTTCGGGAGCAGTTCTTC. This translates into CASSAGLAVREQFF.

This clone was counted a single time. The CDR3 region has the DNA TGTGCCAGCAGCCTGACCGCTTCGGGGGTCGACGAGCAGTACTTC. Its translation: CASSLTASGVDEQYF. The chain carries TRBV3-1 (or the pseudogene TRBV3-2) and TRBJ2-7, with TRBD2 as a possible D gene (6 bases). Germline V gene data show CDR1 as LGHDT and CDR2 as YNNKEL (reference sequence). This CDR3 comprises 15 residues. With 4 bases removed from V and 5 bases from J, the gap between germline ends came to 18 bases.

This clone appeared once. The chain has TRBV24-1 and TRBJ2-4, with D possibly TRBD1 on 5 matching bases. The germline V and J ends were trimmed by 0 bases and 5 bases, with 13 bases remaining between them. Looked up from germline, CDR1 is KGHDR and CDR2 is SFDVKD. This CDR3 comprises 16 residues. CDR3: CATSDLNGAGQNIQYF. The CDR3 nucleotides are TGTGCCACCAGTGATTTGAATGGGGCCGGCCAAAACATTCAGTACTTC.